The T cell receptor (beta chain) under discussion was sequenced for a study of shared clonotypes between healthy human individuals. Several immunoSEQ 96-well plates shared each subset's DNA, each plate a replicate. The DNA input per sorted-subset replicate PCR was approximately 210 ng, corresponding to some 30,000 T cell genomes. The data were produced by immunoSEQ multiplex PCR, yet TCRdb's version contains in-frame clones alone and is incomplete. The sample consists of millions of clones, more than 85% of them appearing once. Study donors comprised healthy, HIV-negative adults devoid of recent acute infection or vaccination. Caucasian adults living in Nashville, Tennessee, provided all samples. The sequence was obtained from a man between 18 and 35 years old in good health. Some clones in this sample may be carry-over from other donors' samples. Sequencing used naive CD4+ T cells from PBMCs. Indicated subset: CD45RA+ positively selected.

This chain's CDR3 is CASSPRLVNYRFAQYF. CDR3 bases: TGTGCCAGCAGCCCCCGCTTGGTAAACTATCGGTTTGCGCAGTATTTT. This chain joins TRBV7-9 and TRBJ2-3; the D is unclear. Trimming left V 5 bases short and J 10 bases short, with 25 bases between. CDR1 and CDR2 from the germline V gene are SEHNR and FQNEAQ (reference sequence). The CDR3 has 16 residues.